The 21 T cell receptor beta chains below come from one sample, sequenced in a study of blood T cell repertoires in COVID-19. Generated by immunoSEQ multiplex PCR, the TCRdb table keeps only in-frame clones and is missing some. This repertoire shows about 50,000 clones, about 90% found once; its top ten account for 5.5% to 8%. The sample was peripheral blood. The receptors come from a man aged 45-65 years with active COVID-19.

V is TRBV6-5 and J is TRBJ1-1; TRBD1 is a possible D gene (5 bases). Per germline, CDR1 MNHEY and CDR2 SVGAGI. The V and J ends lost 6 bases and 3 bases respectively, with 11 bases between them. CDR3 length: 13 amino acids. The CDR3 DNA sequence: TGTGCCAGCAGAGAGGACACCTACACTGAAGCTTTCTTT. Its translation: CASREDTYTEAFF.

The chain has TRBV3-1 (or the pseudogene TRBV3-2) and TRBJ1-1; possible D gene TRBD1, 5 bases. V was trimmed by 3 bases and J by 5 bases, leaving 10 bases between them. Per the germline V gene, CDR1 is LGHDT and CDR2 is YNNKEL (reference sequence). This CDR3 comprises 13 residues. CDR3 sequence reads: CASSQSSGTEAFF. CDR3 in DNA: TGTGCCAGCAGCCAGTCTTCAGGGACTGAAGCTTTCTTT.

The rearrangement uses TRBV28 and TRBJ2-7; TRBD1 matches 9 bases. The CDR3 runs 15 residues. The germline V gene has CDR1 MDHEN and CDR2 SYDVKM. With 4 bases clipped from V and 4 bases from J, the junction kept 8 bases outside the gene matches. CDR3 bases: TGTGCCAGCAGTTCCGGGACAGGGCATGTTTACGAGCAGTACTTC. It codes for CASSSGTGHVYEQYF.

The chain uses TRBV10-3 and TRBJ1-2, with a weak D call TRBD1 (5 bases). V was pared by 7 bases and J by 3 bases, with 15 bases between. Germline lookup yields CDR1 ENHRY and CDR2 SYGVKD. CDR3 length: 14 residues. As DNA, the CDR3 is TGTGCCATCACCGGACATGGCGGGGACTATGGCTACACCTTC. This codes for CAITGHGGDYGYTF.

The V gene is TRBV7-2, the J gene TRBJ1-5; maybe TRBD1 (5 bases). Trimming cost V 4 bases and J 1 base, with 11 bases left between them. This CDR3 has 15 amino acids. CDR1 and CDR2 from the germline V gene are SGHTA and FQGNSA. The CDR3 loop is CASSSGGGSNQPQHF. Here the CDR3 DNA reads TGTGCCAGCAGCTCCGGGGGGGGAAGCAATCAGCCCCAGCATTTT.

The rearrangement links TRBV5-1 to TRBJ2-1, with 11 bases that match TRBD2. J was trimmed by 0 bases and V by 6 bases; bases with no gene match: 5. This CDR3 region has 16 residues. The V gene's germline CDR1 is SGHRS and CDR2 YFSETQ. For the CDR3, the DNA is TGCGCCAGCATGGTGCTAGCGGGGGGCTCCTACAATGAGCAGTTCTTC. It is translated as CASMVLAGGSYNEQFF. The full variable domain, completed using reference TRBV5-1 and TRBJ2-1, is KAGVTQTPRYLIKTRGQQVTLSCSPISGHRSVSWYQQTPGQGLQFLFEYFSETQRNKGNFPGRFSGRQFSNSRSEMNVSTLELGDSALYLCASMVLAGGSYNEQFFGPGTRLTVL.

The chain links TRBV30 to TRBJ2-5, with no clear D. Germline lookup yields CDR1 GTSNPN and CDR2 SVGIG (reference sequence). Trimming pared 3 bases from V and 1 base from J, leaving 9 bases between. This CDR3 is 13 amino acids long. In DNA, the CDR3 is TGTGCCTGGAGGAGACACCTCCAAGAGACCCAGTACTTC. Translation: CAWRRHLQETQYF. The complete variable domain, with remaining parts taken from reference TRBV30 and TRBJ2-5, reads SQTIHQWPATLVQPVGSPLSLECTVEGTSNPNLYWYRQAAGRGLQLLFYSVGIGQISSEVPQNLSASRPQDRQFILSSKKLLLSDSGFYLCAWRRHLQETQYFGPGTRLLVL.

This chain joins TRBV15 and TRBJ2-5; D is possibly TRBD2 (7 bases). CDR3 length equals 16 residues. V lost 1 base, J lost 5 bases, and 17 bases lay in between. Looked up from germline, CDR1 is LNHNV and CDR2 is YYDKDF (reference sequence). The CDR3 nucleotides are TGTGCCACCAGCAGAGTCCTGGGGGGGCGCTTGGAGACCCAGTACTTC. Protein sequence: CATSRVLGGRLETQYF.

This chain links TRBV2 with TRBJ2-3; D might be TRBD2 (5 bases). The V gene's germline CDR1 is SNHLY and CDR2 FYNNEI. CDR3 length: 11 residues. V was trimmed by 5 bases and J by 9 bases, leaving 9 bases between them. CDR3 sequence (DNA): TGTGCCAGCAGTCTATGGGAGACGCAGTATTTT. It translates to CASSLWETQYF.

The V and J genes are TRBV7-9 and TRBJ2-3; D is unclear. The CDR3 runs to 17 residues. Germline V gives CDR1 SEHNR, CDR2 FQNEAQ (reference sequence). V was cut by 7 bases and J by 2 bases, with 22 bases left in between. CDR3: CASTPRVTAATTDTQYF. Here the CDR3 DNA reads TGTGCCAGCACTCCACGCGTTACAGCCGCGACCACAGATACGCAGTATTTT.

The chain joins TRBV4-3 to TRBJ2-7; TRBD1 matches at 10 bases. The CDR3 sequence is 15 residues long. V dropped 1 base and J dropped 3; count of bases not matched to a gene: 3. Germline CDR1 LGHNA, CDR2 YSLEER. The CDR3: CASSQARTGGYEQYF. CDR3 DNA: TGCGCCAGCAGCCAAGCTAGGACAGGGGGCTACGAGCAGTACTTC.

This chain connects TRBV30 to TRBJ2-7; the match to TRBD1 covers 9 bases. The germline CDR1 and CDR2 sequences are GTSNPN and SVGIG (reference sequence). This CDR3 is built from 15 residues. V lost 8 bases, J lost 4 bases, and 15 bases stayed unmatched. CDR3 nucleotide sequence: TGTGCCACGGACCCGTTACAGGGGGCGAGTTACGAGCAGTACTTC. It translates to CATDPLQGASYEQYF.

The CDR3 reads CASSLDLGVPDTQYF. CDR3 nucleotides: TGTGCCAGCAGCTTAGATTTAGGGGTCCCAGATACGCAGTATTTT. The chain has TRBV11-2 and TRBJ2-3; TRBD1 might be the D (5 bases). The ends were cut back, 0 bases at V and 4 bases at J, with 11 bases in the middle. The CDR3 covers 15 residues. In germline, CDR1 is SGHAT, CDR2 FQNNGV.

This sequence joins TRBV18 and TRBJ2-7, with D uncertain. CDR3 length equals 14 residues. V was shortened by 2 bases and J by 1 base, with 9 bases between the two germline ends. Germline V lookup: CDR1 KGHSH, CDR2 LQKENI. This CDR3 reads CASSPLGSSYEQYF. As DNA, the CDR3 is TGTGCCAGCTCACCATTGGGCAGTTCCTACGAGCAGTACTTC. Full variable domain (outside the CDR3, taken from reference TRBV18 and TRBJ2-7): NAGVMQNPRHLVRRRGQEARLRCSPMKGHSHVYWYRQLPEEGLKFMVYLQKENIIDESGMPKERFSAEFPKEGPSILRIQQVVRGDSAAYFCASSPLGSSYEQYFGPGTRLTVT.

This chain links TRBV13 with TRBJ2-2; 10 bases are a match to TRBD1. Germline V gene lookup returns CDR1 PRHDT and CDR2 FYEKMQ (reference sequence). V shed 2 bases and J 3 bases; nucleotides not matched to a gene: 3. CDR3 length equals 16 residues. CDR3 amino acids: CASSLRDRGYTGELFF. The CDR3 DNA sequence: TGTGCCAGCAGCTTAAGGGACAGGGGCTACACCGGGGAGCTGTTTTTT.

The chain carries TRBV7-9 and TRBJ2-7; D not resolved. The germline gives CDR1 SEHNR, CDR2 FQNEAQ (reference sequence). V lost 3 bases and J lost 4, with 7 bases in between. This CDR3 is built from 12 residues. The CDR3 loop reads CASSFVSYEQYF. In DNA form, the CDR3 reads TGTGCCAGCAGCTTTGTTTCATACGAGCAGTACTTC. The full variable domain, its missing parts supplied by reference TRBV7-9 and TRBJ2-7, is DTGVSQNPRHKITKRGQNVTFRCDPISEHNRLYWYRQTLGQGPEFLTYFQNEAQLEKSRLLSDRFSAERPKGSFSTLEIQRTEQGDSAMYLCASSFVSYEQYFGPGTRLTVT.

The rearrangement links TRBV11-2 to TRBJ2-2; D possibly corresponds to TRBD1 (5 bases). V lost 5 bases to trimming and J lost 8 bases, with 12 bases between them. The CDR3 sequence is 13 residues long. Germline V gene data show CDR1 as SGHAT and CDR2 as FQNNGV. The CDR3: CASSPGYRGELFF. In nucleotides, the CDR3 is TGTGCCAGCAGCCCAGGGTATAGAGGGGAGCTGTTTTTT.

The rearrangement links TRBV20-1 to TRBJ2-3; 9 nucleotides agree with TRBD2. The CDR3 totals 14 residues. Germline-derived CDR1 and CDR2 are DFQATT and SNEGSKA (reference sequence). The V gene end was trimmed by 3 bases and the J gene end by 5 bases; junction bases not matched to a gene: 6. CDR3 DNA sequence: TGCAGTGCTAGTGGGCGGGAGGGCGTAGATACGCAGTATTTT. Amino acids: CSASGREGVDTQYF.

The gene calls are TRBV19 and TRBJ2-1, with 14 bases lining up with TRBD2. Germline values: CDR1 LNHDA, CDR2 SQIVND (reference sequence). The CDR3 is 18 residues long. The ends lost 6 bases at V and 6 bases at J; junction bases unmatched: 13. CDR3 coding DNA: TGTGCCAGTAGCGGGACTAGCGGGAGTCTCGGGCGTCGCAATGAGCAGTTCTTC. This codes for CASSGTSGSLGRRNEQFF.

V usage is TRBV7-8 and J usage is TRBJ2-7; D not resolved. In germline, CDR1 is SGHVS, CDR2 FQNEAQ. The CDR3 length is 12 residues. With 3 bases removed from V and 2 bases from J, the gap between germline ends came to 5 bases. The CDR3 loop reads CASSFPAYEQYF. CDR3 sequence (DNA): TGTGCCAGCAGCTTCCCCGCCTACGAGCAGTACTTC.

The J gene is TRBJ2-3, the V gene TRBV19; D unresolved. With 5 bases removed from V and 2 bases from J, the gap between germline ends came to 5 bases. The germline CDR1 and CDR2 sequences are LNHDA and SQIVND (reference sequence). The CDR3 spans 12 residues. CDR3 residues: CASSRVTDTQYF. CDR3 DNA: TGTGCCAGTAGTCGGGTCACAGATACGCAGTATTTT.